The rows below give T cell receptor beta chains drawn from one sample of a study of breast tumors, draining lymph nodes, adjacent tissues. MiXCR was run by TCRdb on the multiplex PCR reads, yielding one entry per CDR3 protein. The sample yields approximately 13,000 distinct CDR3 sequences, roughly 72% seen once. Input material: tumor-adjacent breast tissue. These TCRs come from a female donor with breast cancer. Some clones in this sample may be carry-over from other donors' samples. Both conserved end residues are part of each CDR3. Each record gives: D gene, V gene, clone size, J gene, CDR3 DNA, CDR3 protein. The D gene is left open where the match is weak. A row's size may be missing; if present it is once, few, many or a size class.

d_call: NA; v_call: TRBV30; clone_size: NA; j_call: TRBJ2-5; cdr3_nt: TGTGCCTGGAGTCTTCGGTCTAGCTGGGGGGAGACCCAGTACTTC; cdr3_aa: CAWSLRSSWGETQYF
d_call: NA; v_call: TRBV7-2; clone_size: NA; j_call: TRBJ2-7; cdr3_nt: TGTGCCAGCAGCCACTCCTACGAGCAGTACTTC; cdr3_aa: CASSHSYEQYF
d_call: NA; v_call: TRBV20-1; clone_size: medium-sized; j_call: TRBJ2-6; cdr3_nt: TGCAGTGCTGTTAACTCTGGGGCCAACGTCCTGACTTTC; cdr3_aa: CSAVNSGANVLTF
d_call: NA; v_call: TRBV12-3/TRBV12-4; clone_size: NA; j_call: TRBJ1-4; cdr3_nt: TGTGCCAGCAGCCCTTACAGGGACGAAGAAAAACTGTTTTTT; cdr3_aa: CASSPYRDEEKLFF
d_call: TRBD2; v_call: TRBV12-3/TRBV12-4; clone_size: once; j_call: TRBJ2-1; cdr3_nt: TGTGCCAGCAGTTTGGCGGGAGGATACAATGAGCAGTTCTTC; cdr3_aa: CASSLAGGYNEQFF
d_call: NA; v_call: TRBV4-3; clone_size: NA; j_call: TRBJ2-3; cdr3_nt: TGCGCCAGCAGCCGAACATGGTCCGGGAGTATATCCACAGATACGCAGTATTTT; cdr3_aa: CASSRTWSGSISTDTQYF
d_call: NA; v_call: TRBV2; clone_size: medium-sized; j_call: TRBJ2-1; cdr3_nt: TGTGCCAGCAGTGTTCGTAAGTTCTACAATGAGCAGTTCTTC; cdr3_aa: CASSVRKFYNEQFF
d_call: TRBD2; v_call: TRBV12-3/TRBV12-4; clone_size: NA; j_call: TRBJ2-7; cdr3_nt: TGTGCCAGCAGACTCCGCGGGAGCCGGACCTACGAGCAGTACTTC; cdr3_aa: CASRLRGSRTYEQYF
d_call: NA; v_call: TRBV7-2; clone_size: NA; j_call: TRBJ2-7; cdr3_nt: TGTGCCAGCAGCTTATCCCCAGGGGTTTACGAGCAGTACTTC; cdr3_aa: CASSLSPGVYEQYF
d_call: TRBD1; v_call: TRBV7-6; clone_size: many; j_call: TRBJ2-7; cdr3_nt: TGTGCCAGCAGCGAATGGACAGGGGGTCAGTTGCAGTACTTC; cdr3_aa: CASSEWTGGQLQYF
d_call: NA; v_call: TRBV11-2; clone_size: NA; j_call: TRBJ2-5; cdr3_nt: NA; cdr3_aa: CASSPPGGLRAGYTFGSGTQYF
d_call: TRBD1; v_call: TRBV5-1; clone_size: NA; j_call: TRBJ2-1; cdr3_nt: TGCGCCAGCAGCCGGGTGACAGGGGTAACCTCCTACAATGAGCAGTTCTTC; cdr3_aa: CASSRVTGVTSYNEQFF
d_call: NA; v_call: TRBV15; clone_size: medium-sized; j_call: TRBJ1-3; cdr3_nt: TGTGCCACCAGCGGAGGCCTCTTTTCCCCGGCTAGAGGAAACACCATATATTTT; cdr3_aa: CATSGGLFSPARGNTIYF
d_call: NA; v_call: TRBV7-2; clone_size: NA; j_call: TRBJ2-1; cdr3_nt: TGTGCCAGCGGAAAATTCTACAATGAGCAGTTCTTC; cdr3_aa: CASGKFYNEQFF
d_call: TRBD1; v_call: TRBV5-6; clone_size: once; j_call: TRBJ2-7; cdr3_nt: TGTGCCAGCAGCTTGATCCCGGGACAGGGGGCCTTTGAGCAGTACTTC; cdr3_aa: CASSLIPGQGAFEQYF
d_call: NA; v_call: TRBV29-1; clone_size: NA; j_call: TRBJ2-7; cdr3_nt: TGCAGCGCCCAGACAGGGGAGGGAAAGGGAGAGCAGTACTTC; cdr3_aa: CSAQTGEGKGEQYF
d_call: TRBD2; v_call: TRBV3-1; clone_size: NA; j_call: TRBJ2-1; cdr3_nt: TGTGCCAGCAGCCAAGGAGGGACTAGGATCCATGAGCAGTTCTTC; cdr3_aa: CASSQGGTRIHEQFF
d_call: NA; v_call: TRBV7-9; clone_size: NA; j_call: TRBJ2-2; cdr3_nt: TGTGCCAGCAGCTTGAGTAGGGGTGTAGGGAGGAACACCGGGGAGCTGTTTTTT; cdr3_aa: CASSLSRGVGRNTGELFF
d_call: NA; v_call: TRBV20-1; clone_size: once; j_call: TRBJ2-7; cdr3_nt: TGCAGTGCTAGAGATCACTCCAGAGACGAGCAGTACTTC; cdr3_aa: CSARDHSRDEQYF
d_call: NA; v_call: TRBV20-1; clone_size: once; j_call: TRBJ1-5; cdr3_nt: TGCAGTGTCAGGACAGATAGCAATCAGCCCCAGCATTTT; cdr3_aa: CSVRTDSNQPQHF
d_call: NA; v_call: TRBV2; clone_size: NA; j_call: TRBJ2-7; cdr3_nt: TGTGCCAGCAGTGAAGGAAACAGGCCAAGTCCTTTC; cdr3_aa: CASSEGNRPSPF
d_call: TRBD2; v_call: TRBV4-2; clone_size: NA; j_call: TRBJ2-3; cdr3_nt: TGTGCCAGCAAGGAGACTAGCGGCACAGATACGCAGTATTTT; cdr3_aa: CASKETSGTDTQYF
d_call: TRBD2; v_call: TRBV5-5; clone_size: many; j_call: TRBJ2-1; cdr3_nt: TGTGCCAGCAGCTTAAGACTAGCGGAGTACAATGAGCAGTTCTTC; cdr3_aa: CASSLRLAEYNEQFF
d_call: NA; v_call: TRBV5-1; clone_size: NA; j_call: TRBJ2-7; cdr3_nt: TGCGCCAGCAGCTTAACGGGAAACTACGAGCAGTACTTC; cdr3_aa: CASSLTGNYEQYF
d_call: TRBD1; v_call: TRBV6-1; clone_size: medium-sized; j_call: TRBJ2-7; cdr3_nt: TGTGCCAGCGGGGACAGGGCCTCCTACGAGCAGTACTTC; cdr3_aa: CASGDRASYEQYF
d_call: TRBD1; v_call: TRBV19; clone_size: NA; j_call: TRBJ2-6; cdr3_nt: TGTGCCAGTAAGGATAGGACAGGGAGTTTTGGGGCCAACGTCCTGACTTTC; cdr3_aa: CASKDRTGSFGANVLTF
d_call: NA; v_call: TRBV7-2; clone_size: NA; j_call: TRBJ2-3; cdr3_nt: TGTGCCAGCAGCTTACAACCGGTCGGGGCTACAGATACGCAGTATTTT; cdr3_aa: CASSLQPVGATDTQYF
d_call: NA; v_call: TRBV12-3/TRBV12-4; clone_size: once; j_call: TRBJ1-2; cdr3_nt: TGTGCCAGCAGTTTGAGCAGGTCCTATGGCTACACCTTC; cdr3_aa: CASSLSRSYGYTF
d_call: NA; v_call: TRBV10-3; clone_size: NA; j_call: TRBJ2-3; cdr3_nt: TGTGCCATCAGTTACTCCCAGGAACTCACAGATACGCAGTATTTT; cdr3_aa: CAISYSQELTDTQYF
d_call: NA; v_call: TRBV6-6; clone_size: NA; j_call: TRBJ2-3; cdr3_nt: TGTGCCAGCAGACCCGGACAGACAGATACGCAGTATTTT; cdr3_aa: CASRPGQTDTQYF
d_call: NA; v_call: TRBV20-1; clone_size: NA; j_call: TRBJ1-2; cdr3_nt: TGCAGTGCTAGAGATCCTCTCGAGCGACGGGGGGTCTATGGCTACACCTTC; cdr3_aa: CSARDPLERRGVYGYTF
d_call: NA; v_call: TRBV6-2/TRBV6-3; clone_size: many; j_call: TRBJ2-2; cdr3_nt: TGTGCCAGCAGTTACAGGGACACCGGGGAGCTGTTTTTT; cdr3_aa: CASSYRDTGELFF
d_call: TRBD2; v_call: TRBV6-5; clone_size: NA; j_call: TRBJ2-1; cdr3_nt: TGTGCCAGTAGGGGTAAGACTAGCGGGAGTTACAATGAGCAGTTCTTC; cdr3_aa: CASRGKTSGSYNEQFF
d_call: TRBD2; v_call: TRBV9; clone_size: NA; j_call: TRBJ2-5; cdr3_nt: TGTGCCAGCAGCGTCACTAGCGGGATTGAGACCCAGTACTTC; cdr3_aa: CASSVTSGIETQYF
d_call: NA; v_call: TRBV12-3/TRBV12-4; clone_size: NA; j_call: TRBJ2-1; cdr3_nt: TGTGCCAGCAGTTTTGGAGGGCGCCTGGGTGAGAGGGGCTTC; cdr3_aa: CASSFGGRLGERGF
d_call: TRBD2; v_call: TRBV11-3; clone_size: few; j_call: TRBJ2-1; cdr3_nt: TGTGCCAGCAGCTTAGGCCTAGCGGCCTACGCCTACAATGAGCAGTTCTTC; cdr3_aa: CASSLGLAAYAYNEQFF
d_call: NA; v_call: TRBV11-2; clone_size: NA; j_call: TRBJ2-5; cdr3_nt: TGTGCCAGCAGCTTAAGGAGGGAGACCCAGTACTTC; cdr3_aa: CASSLRRETQYF
d_call: NA; v_call: TRBV7-2; clone_size: NA; j_call: TRBJ2-1; cdr3_nt: TGTGCCAGCAGCACCCTACAGGGAGGTGAGCAGTTCTTC; cdr3_aa: CASSTLQGGEQFF
d_call: TRBD1; v_call: TRBV12-3/TRBV12-4; clone_size: NA; j_call: TRBJ1-5; cdr3_nt: TGTGCCAGCAGCCTTCCGGGACAGGGAACGGGACAGCCCCAGCATTTT; cdr3_aa: CASSLPGQGTGQPQHF
d_call: NA; v_call: TRBV5-6; clone_size: NA; j_call: TRBJ2-7; cdr3_nt: TGTGCCAGCAGCTTGGACGCCTACGAGCAGTACTTC; cdr3_aa: CASSLDAYEQYF
d_call: NA; v_call: TRBV4-1; clone_size: once; j_call: TRBJ1-2; cdr3_nt: TGCGCCAGCAGCCAAGATAAGGGGATGAGCTACACCTTC; cdr3_aa: CASSQDKGMSYTF
d_call: NA; v_call: TRBV11-2; clone_size: medium-sized; j_call: TRBJ2-7; cdr3_nt: TGTGCCAGCAGCTCCCTGACAGTCTACGAGCAGTACTTC; cdr3_aa: CASSSLTVYEQYF
d_call: TRBD2; v_call: TRBV9; clone_size: NA; j_call: TRBJ2-3; cdr3_nt: TGTGCCAGCAGCGCCGGGACTAGCGGGAGCAAGACAGATACGCAGTATTTT; cdr3_aa: CASSAGTSGSKTDTQYF
d_call: NA; v_call: TRBV30; clone_size: many; j_call: TRBJ1-3; cdr3_nt: TGTGCCTGGAAACCGGGGGCTATAAACACCATATATTTT; cdr3_aa: CAWKPGAINTIYF
d_call: TRBD2; v_call: TRBV6-4; clone_size: NA; j_call: TRBJ2-1; cdr3_nt: TGTGCCAGCAGTTACCCTGGGACTAGCAGAAATCCGGAGCAGTTCTTC; cdr3_aa: CASSYPGTSRNPEQFF
d_call: NA; v_call: TRBV12-3/TRBV12-4; clone_size: once; j_call: TRBJ1-5; cdr3_nt: TGTGCCAGCATACAGGGAGAGGGTCAGCCCCAGCATTTT; cdr3_aa: CASIQGEGQPQHF
d_call: NA; v_call: TRBV29-1; clone_size: NA; j_call: TRBJ2-3; cdr3_nt: TGCAGCGTTGATGGGACTGCGTCAGATACGCAGTATTTT; cdr3_aa: CSVDGTASDTQYF
d_call: NA; v_call: TRBV12-3/TRBV12-4; clone_size: NA; j_call: TRBJ1-6; cdr3_nt: TGTGCCAGCAGCCTTCAGGGCGGTGTCCGATCACCCCTCCACTTT; cdr3_aa: CASSLQGGVRSPLHF